This TCR beta chain was found in a study of T cells in Graves' hyperthyroidism and ophthalmopathy. This clonotype was seen many times. V lost 3 bases to trimming and J lost 0 bases; unmatched junction nucleotides: 3. CDR3 length: 15 amino acids. Germline V CDR1 and CDR2: SGDLS, YYNGEE. TCR beta CDR3 regions were amplified from RNA transcripts. Initially, a first-round RT-PCR of the TCR CDR3 employed the HTBI primer set. MiXCR, applied by TCRdb to the multiplex PCR reads, yields one record per CDR3 protein. This sample carries about 590,000 distinct CDR3 sequences, over 12% of them seen once, and the ten largest clones take approximately 6.4%.

V gene TRBV9 combines with J gene TRBJ2-5; 9 positions match TRBD2. Sequencing used blood. This TCR came from a young woman with Graves' ophthalmopathy. The CDR3 sequence is CASSASGIDQETQYF. The CDR3 DNA reads TGTGCCAGCAGCGCTAGCGGGATCGACCAAGAGACCCAGTACTTC.